The 13 T cell receptor beta chains given below trace back to one sample, sequenced in a study of a mutant IDH1 vaccine in newly diagnosed glioma. Some clones are missing from TCRdb's copy, which holds only in-frame ones; the method was immunoSEQ multiplex PCR. There are roughly 56,000 clones in the sample; less than 80% occur only once, and roughly 5.3% lies in the top ten. For these receptors, no antigen is known. The sample's time point: week 47, end of study. A 20-mer mutant IDH1 peptide at 300 ug was injected subcutaneously with topical imiquimod. The sample in question was PBMCs, obtained from a glioma patient whose treatment included an IDH1 peptide vaccine. These receptor sequences come from a man in his forties or fifties with glioma.

Turning to this clone: A junction boundary mismatches the germline segment, possibly from a read error. The chain combines TRBV6-1 with TRBJ1-2; D is uncertain. This CDR3 region has 13 residues. Germline V gene data show CDR1 as MNHNS and CDR2 as SASEGT. The CDR3 DNA is TGTGCCAGCGGTGAGACCACTAACTATGGCTACACCTTC. This codes for CASGETTNYGYTF.

The chain recombines TRBV2 with TRBJ2-1; 9 bases are a match to TRBD2. The CDR3 runs 15 residues. CDR1 is SNHLY, CDR2 FYNNEI, per germline. The J segment lost 2 bases and the V segment lost 5 bases, leaving 4 bases of the junction unmatched. CDR3 bases: TGTGCCAGCAGTCGGAAGCGGGGGGCCTACAATGAGCAGTTCTTC. Amino acids: CASSRKRGAYNEQFF.

This clone appeared once. The rearrangement uses TRBV19 and TRBJ2-7; D is uncertain. The CDR3 contains 14 residues. Trimming shortened V by 5 bases and J by 2 bases, and 13 bases separated the two germline ends. Germline V CDR1 and CDR2: LNHDA, SQIVND (reference sequence). The CDR3 DNA is TGTGCCAGTAGTTATGGGCTGGGCACCTACGAGCAGTACTTC. Amino acid sequence: CASSYGLGTYEQYF.

The J gene is TRBJ2-5, the V gene TRBV18; possibly TRBD1 for D (6 bases). Germline V lookup: CDR1 KGHSH, CDR2 LQKENI. The V and J ends lost 6 bases and 5 bases respectively, with 13 bases between them. The CDR3 covers 13 residues. The DNA of the CDR3 is TGTGCCAGCTCTCAGGGGAGTAGCGAGACCCAGTACTTC. Translating it yields CASSQGSSETQYF.

V usage is TRBV14 and J usage is TRBJ2-5, with TRBD2 as a possible D gene (5 bases). Germline V CDR1 and CDR2: SGHDN, FVKESK. The CDR3 totals 15 residues. Trimming cost V 5 bases and J 5 bases, with 18 bases left between them. CDR3 region: CASSYYSGWEETQYF. The CDR3 DNA sequence: TGTGCCAGCAGCTACTACAGCGGCTGGGAGGAGACCCAGTACTTC.

The rearrangement joins TRBV4-1 to TRBJ2-7; 7 bases fit TRBD1. Germline V lookup: CDR1 MGHRA, CDR2 YSYEKL. The CDR3 totals 15 residues. V shed 0 bases, J shed 3 bases, and the junction held 5 bases outside the gene matches. CDR3 nucleotide sequence: TGCGCCAGCAGCCAAGAGGACAGGCAAATCTACGAGCAGTACTTC. This translates into CASSQEDRQIYEQYF.

The rearrangement links TRBV5-8 to TRBJ2-2; D perhaps matches TRBD2 (6 bases). The germline V gene encodes CDR1 SGHTS and CDR2 YDEGEE. CDR3 length equals 14 residues. Trimming shortened V by 6 bases and J by 4 bases, and 13 bases separated the two germline ends. CDR3 DNA: TGTGCCAGCACCGCCGTCGGGAGCACCGGGGAGCTGTTTTTT. Residues: CASTAVGSTGELFF.

The chain has TRBV5-1 and TRBJ1-1; D is uncertain. CDR1 and CDR2 (germline): SGHRS, YFSETQ. The CDR3 sequence is 13 residues long. V was cut by 9 bases and J by 2 bases, with 14 bases left in between. CDR3: CATQDGLNTEAFF. The CDR3, as DNA: TGCGCCACCCAGGACGGCCTTAACACTGAAGCTTTCTTT.

In its sample, this clone was seen a few times. The chain uses TRBV5-1 and TRBJ1-2; D is ambiguous. Trimming pared 4 bases from V and 5 bases from J, leaving 15 bases between. The CDR3 totals 14 residues. Germline-derived CDR1 and CDR2 are SGHRS and YFSETQ. CDR3 loop: CASSRAAERYGYTF. The CDR3 nucleotides read TGCGCCAGCAGCAGGGCGGCGGAGCGATATGGCTACACCTTC. Full variable domain (missing parts from reference TRBV5-1 and TRBJ1-2): KAGVTQTPRYLIKTRGQQVTLSCSPISGHRSVSWYQQTPGQGLQFLFEYFSETQRNKGNFPGRFSGRQFSNSRSEMNVSTLELGDSALYLCASSRAAERYGYTFGSGTRLTVV.

This chain links TRBV10-3 with TRBJ1-1; 11 bases map to TRBD1. The CDR3 length is 15 residues. Per the germline V gene, CDR1 is ENHRY and CDR2 is SYGVKD. After removal of 5 bases from V and 2 bases from J, the junction contained 4 bases not matched to a gene. DNA of the CDR3: TGTGCCATCAGTCGGACAGGGGGCAGCAACACTGAAGCTTTCTTT. Translation: CAISRTGGSNTEAFF.

The genes are TRBV4-1 and TRBJ2-1; D remains ambiguous. Between the trimmed V and J ends, which lost 4 bases and 8 bases, there was a span of 15 bases. Per the germline V gene, CDR1 is MGHRA and CDR2 is YSYEKL. The CDR3 length is 14 residues. The CDR3 nucleotides are TGCGCCAGCAGCCCTGAGAACCCCTGGGATGAGCAGTTCTTC. The encoded protein is CASSPENPWDEQFF.

The V and J genes are TRBV4-1 and TRBJ1-2; D is unresolved. Germline V lookup: CDR1 MGHRA, CDR2 YSYEKL. The length of the CDR3 is 13 residues. V dropped 1 base and J dropped 5 bases, with 8 bases sitting between them. CDR3 sequence (DNA): TGCGCCAGCAGCCAAGGGAACGATTATGGCTACACCTTC. Amino acids: CASSQGNDYGYTF.

Turning to this clone: Other DNA variants within this sample encode the same CDR3. The V gene is TRBV5-1, the J gene TRBJ1-1; weak D call: TRBD1 (5 bases). V was pared by 0 bases and J by 5 bases, with 11 bases between. CDR3 length: 14 amino acids. Germline CDR1 is SGHRS and CDR2 is YFSETQ. The CDR3 nucleotides are TGCGCCAGCAGCTTGGAGGGGATAGGAACTGAAGCTTTCTTT. This sequence encodes CASSLEGIGTEAFF.